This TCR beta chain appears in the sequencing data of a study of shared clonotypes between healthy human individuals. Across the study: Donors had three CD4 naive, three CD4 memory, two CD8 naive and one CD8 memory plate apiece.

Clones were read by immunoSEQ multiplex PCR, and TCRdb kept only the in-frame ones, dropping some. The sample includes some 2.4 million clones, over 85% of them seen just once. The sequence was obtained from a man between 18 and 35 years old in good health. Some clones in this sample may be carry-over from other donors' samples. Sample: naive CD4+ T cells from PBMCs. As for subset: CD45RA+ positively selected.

This CDR3 is CASNVGELGTNYGYTF. The CDR3 DNA reads TGCGCCAGCAATGTGGGGGAACTTGGTACGAACTATGGCTACACCTTC. The chain employs TRBV5-1 and TRBJ1-2; D is possibly TRBD1 (5 bases). With 6 bases removed from V and 2 bases from J, the gap between germline ends came to 20 bases. The CDR3 extends over 16 amino acids. From germline, CDR1 is SGHRS and CDR2 YFSETQ.